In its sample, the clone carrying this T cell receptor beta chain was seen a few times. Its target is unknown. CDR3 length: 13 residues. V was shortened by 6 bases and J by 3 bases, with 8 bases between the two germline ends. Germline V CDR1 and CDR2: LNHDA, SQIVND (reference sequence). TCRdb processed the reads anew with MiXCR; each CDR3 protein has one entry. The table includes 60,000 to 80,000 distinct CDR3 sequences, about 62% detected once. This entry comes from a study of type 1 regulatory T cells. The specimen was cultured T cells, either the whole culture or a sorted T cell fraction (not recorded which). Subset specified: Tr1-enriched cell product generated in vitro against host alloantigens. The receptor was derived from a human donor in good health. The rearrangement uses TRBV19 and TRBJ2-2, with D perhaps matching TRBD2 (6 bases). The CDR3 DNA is TGTGCCAGTAGCGGGAGTGACACCGGGGAGCTGTTTTTT. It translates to CASSGSDTGELFF.